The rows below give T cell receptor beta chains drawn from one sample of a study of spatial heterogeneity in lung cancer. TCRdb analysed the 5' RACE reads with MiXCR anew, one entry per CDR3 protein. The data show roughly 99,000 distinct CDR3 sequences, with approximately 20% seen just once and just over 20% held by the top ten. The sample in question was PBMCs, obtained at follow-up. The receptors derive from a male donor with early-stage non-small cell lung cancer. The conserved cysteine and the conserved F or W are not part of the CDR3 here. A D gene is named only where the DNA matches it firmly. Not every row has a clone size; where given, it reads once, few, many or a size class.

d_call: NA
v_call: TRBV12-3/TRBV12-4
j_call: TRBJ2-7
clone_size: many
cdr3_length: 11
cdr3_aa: ASRDGSSYEQY

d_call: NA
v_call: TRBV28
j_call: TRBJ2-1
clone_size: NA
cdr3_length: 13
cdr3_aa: ASSTGTASRNEQF

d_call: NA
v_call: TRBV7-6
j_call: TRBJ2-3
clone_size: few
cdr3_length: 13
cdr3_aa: ASSLSPVDTDTQY

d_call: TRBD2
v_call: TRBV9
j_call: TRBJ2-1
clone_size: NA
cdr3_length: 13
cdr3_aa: ASSNSGASYNEQF

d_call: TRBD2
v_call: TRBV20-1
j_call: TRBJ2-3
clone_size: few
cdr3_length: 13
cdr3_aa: SARVAGGLLDTQY

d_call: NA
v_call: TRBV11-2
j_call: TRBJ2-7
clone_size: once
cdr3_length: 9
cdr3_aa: ASSLHYEQY

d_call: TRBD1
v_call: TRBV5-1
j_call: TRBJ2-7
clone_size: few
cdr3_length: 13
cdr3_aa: ASSERQGRAYEQY

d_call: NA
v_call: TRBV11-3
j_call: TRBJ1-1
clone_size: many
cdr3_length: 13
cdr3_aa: ASSLNWATGAEAF

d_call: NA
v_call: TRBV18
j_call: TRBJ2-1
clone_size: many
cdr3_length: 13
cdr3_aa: ASSLQGGVRDEQF

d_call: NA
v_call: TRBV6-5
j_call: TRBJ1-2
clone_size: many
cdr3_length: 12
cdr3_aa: ASRNTGSIYGYT

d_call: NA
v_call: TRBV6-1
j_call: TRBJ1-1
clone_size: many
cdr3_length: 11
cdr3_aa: ASRKEVATEAF

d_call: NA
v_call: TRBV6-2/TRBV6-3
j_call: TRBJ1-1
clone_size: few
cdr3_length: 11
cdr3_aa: ASSSEDGTEAF

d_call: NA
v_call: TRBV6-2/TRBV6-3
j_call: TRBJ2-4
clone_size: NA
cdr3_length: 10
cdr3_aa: ASSRPNYIQY

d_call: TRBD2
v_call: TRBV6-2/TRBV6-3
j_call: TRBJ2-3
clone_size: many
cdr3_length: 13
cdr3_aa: ASSWNSVAGDTQY

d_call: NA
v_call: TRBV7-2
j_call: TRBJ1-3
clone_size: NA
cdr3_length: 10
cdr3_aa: ASRPSGNTIY

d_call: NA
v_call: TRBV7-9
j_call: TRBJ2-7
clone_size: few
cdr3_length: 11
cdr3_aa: ASSLPGRHEQY

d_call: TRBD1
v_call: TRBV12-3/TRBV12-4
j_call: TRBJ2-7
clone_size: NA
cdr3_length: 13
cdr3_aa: ASRESTGGSYEQY

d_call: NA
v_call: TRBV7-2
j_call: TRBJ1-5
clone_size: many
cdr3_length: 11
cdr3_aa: ASSLMGEQPQH

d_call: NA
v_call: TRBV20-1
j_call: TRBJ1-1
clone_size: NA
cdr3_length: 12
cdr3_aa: SAREHPFGTEAF

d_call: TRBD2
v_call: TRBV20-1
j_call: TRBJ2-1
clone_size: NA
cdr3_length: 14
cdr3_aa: SARDFSGSSYNEQF

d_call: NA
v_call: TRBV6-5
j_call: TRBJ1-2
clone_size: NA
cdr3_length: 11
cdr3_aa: ASSGSGIYGYT

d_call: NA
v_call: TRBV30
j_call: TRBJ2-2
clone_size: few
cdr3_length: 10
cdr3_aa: AWSWQTGELF

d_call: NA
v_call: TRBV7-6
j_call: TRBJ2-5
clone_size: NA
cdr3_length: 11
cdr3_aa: ASSPLVGETQY

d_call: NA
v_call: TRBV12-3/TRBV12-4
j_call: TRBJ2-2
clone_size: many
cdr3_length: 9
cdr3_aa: ASSFTGELF

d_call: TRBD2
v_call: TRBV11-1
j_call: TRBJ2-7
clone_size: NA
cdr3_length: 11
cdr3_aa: ASSSGLVGEQY

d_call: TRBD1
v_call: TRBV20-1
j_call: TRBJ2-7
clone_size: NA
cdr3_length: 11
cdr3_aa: SVSGGPLYEQY

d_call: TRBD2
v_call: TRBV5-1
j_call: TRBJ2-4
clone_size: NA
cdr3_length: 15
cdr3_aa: ASSLVGTSGVGNIQY

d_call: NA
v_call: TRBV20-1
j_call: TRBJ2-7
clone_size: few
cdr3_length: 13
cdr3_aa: SARDLRGSSYEQY

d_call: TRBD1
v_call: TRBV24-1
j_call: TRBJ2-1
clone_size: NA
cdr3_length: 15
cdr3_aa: ATSEPAGGTNYNEQF

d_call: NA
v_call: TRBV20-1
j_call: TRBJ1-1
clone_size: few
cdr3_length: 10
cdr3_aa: SASYPGPGLL

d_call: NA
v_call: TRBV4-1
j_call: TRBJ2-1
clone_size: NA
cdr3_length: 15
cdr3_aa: ASSQIPRLAAYNEQF

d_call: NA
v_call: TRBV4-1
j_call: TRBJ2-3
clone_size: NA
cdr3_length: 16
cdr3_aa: ASSPVPGLGGKPDTQY

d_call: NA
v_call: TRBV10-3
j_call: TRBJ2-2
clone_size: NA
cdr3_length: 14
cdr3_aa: AISESGPRNTGELF

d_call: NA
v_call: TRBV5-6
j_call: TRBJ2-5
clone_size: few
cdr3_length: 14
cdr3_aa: ASSLSFRDGEETQY

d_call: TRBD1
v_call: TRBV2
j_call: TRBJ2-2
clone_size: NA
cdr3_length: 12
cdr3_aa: ASRKGTGTGELF

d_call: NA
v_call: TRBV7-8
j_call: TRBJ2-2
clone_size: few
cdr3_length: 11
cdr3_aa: ASSLGITGELF

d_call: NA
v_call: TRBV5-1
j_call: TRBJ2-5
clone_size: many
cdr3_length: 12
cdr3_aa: ASSLRTGKETQY

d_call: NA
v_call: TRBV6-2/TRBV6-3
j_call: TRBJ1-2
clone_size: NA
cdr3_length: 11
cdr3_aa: ASRTGEGYGYT

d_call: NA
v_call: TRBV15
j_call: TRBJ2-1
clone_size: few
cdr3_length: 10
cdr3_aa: ATSREGVEQF

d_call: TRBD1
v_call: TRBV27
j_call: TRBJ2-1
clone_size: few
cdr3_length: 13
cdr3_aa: ASRLTGASYNEQF

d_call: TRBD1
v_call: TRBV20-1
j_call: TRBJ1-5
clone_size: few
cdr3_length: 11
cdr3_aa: SVGTGINQPQH

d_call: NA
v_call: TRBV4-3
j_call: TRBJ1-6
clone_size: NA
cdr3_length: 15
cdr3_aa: ASSQDPGLKGYSPLH

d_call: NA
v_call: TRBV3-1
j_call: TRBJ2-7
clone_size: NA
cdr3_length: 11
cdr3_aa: ASSQVGGSEQY

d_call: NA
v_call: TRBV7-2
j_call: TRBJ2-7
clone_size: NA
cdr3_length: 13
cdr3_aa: ASSPGTASSYEQY

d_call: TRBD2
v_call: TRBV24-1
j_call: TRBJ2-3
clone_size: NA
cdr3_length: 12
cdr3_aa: ATRGLAEVDTQY

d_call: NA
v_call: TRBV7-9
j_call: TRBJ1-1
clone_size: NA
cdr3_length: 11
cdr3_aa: ASRAGLNTEAF

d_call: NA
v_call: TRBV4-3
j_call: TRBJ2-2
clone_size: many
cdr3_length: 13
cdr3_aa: ASSHRNGLTGELF

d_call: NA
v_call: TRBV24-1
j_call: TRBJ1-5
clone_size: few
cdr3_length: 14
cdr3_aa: ATSDRGVSSNQPQH

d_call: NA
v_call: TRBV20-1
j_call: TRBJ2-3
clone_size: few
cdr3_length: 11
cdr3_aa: SARDERSDTQY

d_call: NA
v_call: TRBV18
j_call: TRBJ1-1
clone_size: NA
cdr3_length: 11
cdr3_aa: ASSPIRDTEAF

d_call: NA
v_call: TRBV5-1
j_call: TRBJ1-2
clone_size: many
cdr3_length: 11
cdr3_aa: ASSGDTNYGYT

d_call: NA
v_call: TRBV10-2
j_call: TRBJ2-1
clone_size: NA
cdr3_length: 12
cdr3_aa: ASSEPQENNEQF

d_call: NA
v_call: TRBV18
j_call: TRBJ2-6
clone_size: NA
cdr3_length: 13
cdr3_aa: ASSPRTSGANVLT